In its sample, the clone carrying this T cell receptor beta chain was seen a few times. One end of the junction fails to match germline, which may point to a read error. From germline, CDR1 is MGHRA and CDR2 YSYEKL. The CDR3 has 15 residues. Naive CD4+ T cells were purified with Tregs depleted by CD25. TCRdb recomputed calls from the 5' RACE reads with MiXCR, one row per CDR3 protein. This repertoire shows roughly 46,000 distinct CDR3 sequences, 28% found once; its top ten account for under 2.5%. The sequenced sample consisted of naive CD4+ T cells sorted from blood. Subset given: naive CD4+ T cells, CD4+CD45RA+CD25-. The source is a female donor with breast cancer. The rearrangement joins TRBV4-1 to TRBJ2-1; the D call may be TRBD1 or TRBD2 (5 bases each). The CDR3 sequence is CASSPGPSRGNERFF. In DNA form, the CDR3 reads TGCGCCAGCAGCCCCGGTCCGTCGAGGGGCAATGAGCGGTTCTTC.